The present T cell receptor (beta chain) was sequenced within a study of identical twins (TCRdb year 2016). In terms of the full investigation: To test whether fetal clonotypes persist, the study used deep sequencing on TCR alpha and beta repertoires from monozygotic twins, unrelated adults of various ages, and cord blood. To rule out contamination, replicate twin experiments were performed at different times with different library preparation protocols.

The library was generated by 5' RACE. The sequencer listed for this sample is Illumina HiSeq 2000. Template switching added a universal primer binding site, and the final cDNA carried a unique molecular identifier that allowed TCR cDNA molecules to be counted accurately. Specific primers in the conserved constant-segment region were used to synthesize first-strand cDNA for the TCR alpha and beta chains. To control for contamination, each cDNA library was double barcoded with a SMART-Mk sample barcode plus Illumina barcodes. TruSeq adapter sequences, together with Illumina sample barcodes, were added in two successive PCR steps. The TCR alpha and beta cDNA libraries were sequenced on the Illumina HiSeq platform using custom primers. Processing in the source paper ran as follows. Unique molecular identifiers were extracted from raw reads with MiGEC, and CDR3 positions were determined with MiXCR. For each individual, recombination models were inferred using an EM algorithm with the repgenHMM and IGoR tools. Shared clonotype analysis was performed with the tcR package in R, normalizing sharing by the product of cloneset sizes. To study raw recombination free of thymic and clonal selection effects, out-of-frame nonproductive sequences were analyzed. The public reads were reprocessed in TCRdb via fastp at Q25 and MiXCR, keeping in-frame beta chains. Duplicate CDR3 protein sequences are folded into a single record with the most common DNA and genes. What appears here as the V and J calls and clone size reflects TCRdb's work, not the paper's. The sample profile shows 460,000 or so distinct CDR3 sequences; 14% of them were found once. Of the sample, 0.5% to 0.65% is held by the ten largest clones.

Summary of the overall study and its limitations: Invariant T cells such as MAIT and iNKT could partly confound zero-insertion analyses, although diverse VJ usage argued against such confounding for most clonotypes. Because the same donors could not be followed over many years, the conclusions depended on cross-sectional statistical analysis. Fewer insertions were carried by abundant cord blood beta clonotypes, a similar but weaker trend appeared in young adult naive repertoires, and no such trend appeared in memory repertoires. Excess twin sharing in beta out-of-frame sequences was weaker because fewer shared sequences lowered the signal-to-noise ratio. In monozygotic twins, recombination models systematically underestimated out-of-frame TCR alpha sharing, but the models matched the sharing seen between unrelated individuals. Compared with coincidental sharing between unrelated individuals, out-of-frame TCR alpha sequences shared between twins showed an excess of sequences with low generation probability.

All donors were healthy Caucasians. The twin cohort consisted of three pairs of female monozygotic twins, all aged roughly 18 to 29 years. CD4+ and CD8+ T cell populations were isolated with positive isolation kits from Invitrogen. Regarding this clonotype: Its antigen target is currently unknown. A much larger clone lies a single base off, so this may be a read error.

Spanning cysteine to phenylalanine, the CDR3 consists of 16 amino acids. The only DNA kept is the CDR3, 48 bases in frame from the first base. The V end loses 3 bases and the J end loses 2 bases, and a stretch of 14 bases separates them. Reading the germline V gene gives CDR1 SGHTS and CDR2 YDEGEE. The same sample was also used in a study of yellow fever vaccine responses in identical twins. The second study also describes: The T cell response to vaccination in identical twins was reported by the authors to appear partly convergent and partly personalized. The study precisely tracked vaccine-responding T cell clones in identical twins.

The sample taken for sequencing was CD4+ T cells sorted from blood. The chain links TRBV5-8 with TRBJ2-2; the D gene is tentatively TRBD1 or TRBD2, each matching 5 bases. The receptor was isolated from a woman younger than 30 in good health. The CDR3 region reads CASSWDRTLNTGELFF. The DNA reads TGTGCCAGCAGCTGGGACCGAACCCTAAACACCGGGGAGCTGTTTTTT. The full variable domain, with segments outside the CDR3 supplied by the reference TRBV5-8 and TRBJ2-2 proteins, appears as EAGVTQSPTHLIKTRGQQATLRCSPISGHTSVYWYQQALGLGLQFLLWYDEGEERNRGNFPPRFSGRQFPNYSSELNVNALELEDSALYLCASSWDRTLNTGELFFGEGSRLTVL.